The entry that follows covers one T cell receptor beta chain sequence. The antigen remains unidentified. The entry originates in a study of shared clonotypes between healthy human individuals. The study's findings and limits: Represented diversity (both genetic and exposure-history) was limited by the small number of donors. Relative to their counterparts shared across all four donors, non-shared clonotypes exhibited diminished generation probabilities.

A 200 ng quantity of DNA, roughly 32,000 T cell genomes, went into the sorted-subset replicate PCRs. Using immunoSEQ multiplex PCR, the repertoire was profiled, and TCRdb retains in-frame clones only, with some absent. The sample consists of 2 million or so clones, approximately 95% of them appearing once. CDR1 is SNHLY, CDR2 FYNNEI, per germline. The CDR3 sequence is 13 residues long. V lost 6 bases to trimming and J lost 0 bases, with 8 bases between them. This TCR derives from a man younger than 35 in good health. Sequencing was done on a sample of naive CD4+ T cells sorted from blood. Noted subset: CD45RA+ positively selected. The chain recombines TRBV2 with TRBJ1-1; D remains ambiguous. The CDR3, as DNA: TGTGCCAGCAGATCTACAGTGAACACTGAAGCTTTCTTT. Amino acid sequence: CASRSTVNTEAFF.